What follows are 28 T cell receptor beta chains derived from one specimen sequenced in a study of blood T cells in healthy people across ages (dated by TCRdb to between 2015 and 2016). Library preparation used 5' RACE. TCRdb shows the sequencer as Illumina HiSeq 2500. A second PCR of about 7 to 12 cycles was run with a J-beta primer mix and a sample-barcoded 5' primer. TCRdb trimmed public reads at Q25 via fastp, called clones via MiXCR and kept in-frame beta chains. Rows matching on CDR3 protein sequence are summarized as one entry with the most common DNA and genes. The sample table holds around 800,000 distinct CDR3 sequences, of which about 53% were seen once. Approximately 40% of the sample goes to the ten largest clones. The specimen was blood. Receptors originate from a man older than 75 in good health.

The genes are TRBV4-2 and TRBJ2-7, with 7 bases aligning to TRBD2. The CDR3 runs 15 residues. Trimming took 1 base from V and 1 from J; bases not matched to a gene: 4. From germline, CDR1 is LGHNA and CDR2 YNFKEQ. CDR3 DNA: TGTGCCAGCAGCCAAGGGTTGGGGGGGTCCTACGAGCAGTACTTC. It translates to CASSQGLGGSYEQYF.

This clonotype has only a few counts. The chain uses TRBV3-1 and TRBJ1-2, with TRBD1 as a possible D gene (5 bases). This CDR3 contains 12 residues. V lost 4 bases, J lost 8 bases, and 11 bases lay in between. Per the germline V gene, CDR1 is LGHDT and CDR2 is YNNKEL (reference sequence). The CDR3 bases are TGTGCCAGCAGCCGAGAGACAGACGGCTACACCTTC. Translated: CASSRETDGYTF.

The chain couples TRBV7-2 to TRBJ2-5; 9 nucleotides line up with TRBD2. V trimming: 4 bases; J trimming: 5 bases; junction bases outside the gene matches: 8. The CDR3 totals 15 residues. Looked up from germline, CDR1 is SGHTA and CDR2 is FQGNSA. The chain's CDR3 is CASSSRGSGSETQYF. CDR3 DNA: TGTGCCAGCAGCTCCCGCGGTAGCGGGAGTGAGACCCAGTACTTC.

This clonotype was recorded a few times. The V call is TRBV7-2, the J call TRBJ2-1; D tentatively fits TRBD1 or TRBD2 (5 bases each). The CDR3 length is 15 residues. V lost 3 bases to trimming and J lost 4 bases, with 13 bases between them. Looked up from germline, CDR1 is SGHTA and CDR2 is FQGNSA. Here the CDR3 reads CASSFRGDRYNEQFF. The CDR3, as DNA: TGTGCCAGCAGCTTTCGAGGGGATCGATACAATGAGCAGTTCTTC. The full variable domain, in which reference TRBV7-2 and TRBJ2-1 provide the parts outside the CDR3, is GAGVSQSPSNKVTEKGKDVELRCDPISGHTALYWYRQSLGQGLEFLIYFQGNSAPDKSGLPSDRFSAERTGGSVSTLTIQRTQQEDSAVYLCASSFRGDRYNEQFFGPGTRLTVL.

In DNA, the CDR3 is TGTGCCAGCAGTTTGGGACAGGGGGTTGGAGGCGAGCAGTACTTC. Protein: CASSLGQGVGGEQYF. The chain links TRBV6-5 to TRBJ2-7; 11 bases fit TRBD1. After removal of 4 bases from V and 6 bases from J, the junction contained 8 bases not matched to a gene. This CDR3 spans 15 amino acids. Germline V gene data show CDR1 as MNHEY and CDR2 as SVGAGI.

This clonotype was detected a few times. This chain uses TRBV20-1 with TRBJ2-5; TRBD1 agrees at 12 bases. This CDR3 contains 15 residues. Trimming removed 5 bases from V and 7 bases from J; junction bases left unmatched: 11. Germline V gives CDR1 DFQATT, CDR2 SNEGSKA (reference sequence). In DNA form, the CDR3 reads TGCAGTGCTGGGGGACAGGGGGCCTCCCTATGGACCCAGTACTTC. Translating gives CSAGGQGASLWTQYF.

V is TRBV4-1 and J is TRBJ1-1, with D maybe TRBD1 (5 bases). The CDR3 extends over 15 amino acids. V was trimmed by 4 bases and J by 0 bases, leaving 12 bases between them. Germline values: CDR1 MGHRA, CDR2 YSYEKL. The CDR3 sequence is CASSLAGGVNTEAFF. The CDR3 nucleotides read TGCGCCAGCAGCCTGGCGGGGGGAGTGAACACTGAAGCTTTCTTT.

V and J are TRBV12-3 or TRBV12-4 and TRBJ1-2, with 7 positions matching TRBD1. V was clipped by 7 bases and J by 7 bases; unmatched bases: 9. The CDR3 is 13 residues long. The chain's CDR3 is CASKRQGWGGYTF. The CDR3 region has the DNA TGTGCCAGCAAGCGACAGGGTTGGGGTGGCTACACCTTC.

The J gene is TRBJ2-3, the V gene TRBV6-1, with D tentatively TRBD1 (7 bases). The CDR3 has 15 amino acids. V was trimmed by 5 bases and J by 14 bases, leaving 26 bases between them. Looked up from germline, CDR1 is MNHNS and CDR2 is SASEGT. The CDR3 sequence is CASSLRDGRDRYAYF. The CDR3 DNA reads TGTGCCAGCAGTCTTCGGGACGGGCGGGACAGATACGCGTATTTT.

The chain combines TRBV7-2 with TRBJ1-6; D possibly corresponds to TRBD1 (5 bases). Trimming stripped 7 bases from V and 8 bases from J, with 24 bases between. The CDR3 has 17 amino acids. CDR1 is SGHTA and CDR2 is FQGNSA in the germline V gene. The CDR3 nucleotides read TGTGCCAGCACCCTACCGCTTTTGGGCAGGGTGGATTCACCCCTCCACTTT. Residues: CASTLPLLGRVDSPLHF.

In nucleotides, the CDR3 is TGTGCCAGCAGGCCGACTAGCAGGAGTTCCTACAATGAGCAGTTCTTC. Protein product: CASRPTSRSSYNEQFF. The chain is built from TRBV2 and TRBJ2-1, with 7 positions matching TRBD2. Germline assignment: CDR1 SNHLY and CDR2 FYNNEI. V was pared by 6 bases and J by 1 base, with 9 bases of the junction left unmatched. The CDR3 runs to 16 residues. Using reference TRBV2 and TRBJ2-1 for the parts outside the CDR3, the full variable domain is EPEVTQTPSHQVTQMGQEVILRCVPISNHLYFYWYRQILGQKVEFLVSFYNNEISEKSEIFDDQFSVERPDGSNFTLKIRSTKLEDSAMYFCASRPTSRSSYNEQFFGPGTRLTVL.

This clonotype has only a few counts. V and J are TRBV29-1 and TRBJ2-5, with 13 positions matching TRBD2. This CDR3 has 15 residues. CDR1 SQVTM and CDR2 ANQGSEA come from the germline V gene. The V segment lost 4 bases and the J segment 5 bases; nucleotides outside the gene matches: 7. CDR3 DNA sequence: TGCAGCGTTGCACGGACTAGCGGGAGTTGGGAGACCCAGTACTTC. Amino acid sequence: CSVARTSGSWETQYF.

This clonotype appeared a few times. The chain joins TRBV6-6 to TRBJ2-7, with 8 bases lining up with TRBD1. J gave up 2 bases and V 6 bases, and 6 bases lay outside the gene matches. Germline CDR1 MNHNY, CDR2 SVGAGI (reference sequence). The CDR3 consists of 14 residues. The CDR3: CASRDGQGPYEQYF. CDR3 sequence (DNA): TGTGCCAGCAGAGACGGACAGGGACCCTACGAGCAGTACTTC.

In DNA form, the CDR3 reads TGTGCCAGCAGTGGACAGGGGCTAGGGTATGGCTACACCTTC. Residues: CASSGQGLGYGYTF. The gene calls are TRBV6-1 and TRBJ1-2; 8 nucleotides agree with TRBD1. Germline loops: CDR1 MNHNS, CDR2 SASEGT. There are 14 residues in the CDR3. Trimming cost V 4 bases and J 5 bases; bases outside gene matches: 6.

This sequence joins TRBV27 and TRBJ2-5, with 12 bases matching TRBD2. Per germline, CDR1 MNHEY and CDR2 SMNVEV (reference sequence). This CDR3 contains 16 residues. V lost 5 bases and J lost 4; bases outside the gene matches: 8. The CDR3 sequence is CASSRRKGLAGETQYF. In DNA, the CDR3 is TGTGCCAGCAGTAGGAGGAAGGGACTAGCGGGAGAGACCCAGTACTTC.

The chain joins TRBV4-2 to TRBJ2-6, with 10 positions matching TRBD1. The CDR3 contains 21 residues. The germline gives CDR1 LGHNA, CDR2 YNFKEQ. V gave up 1 base and J gave up 0 bases; unmatched junction bases: 12. The CDR3 nucleotides read TGTGCCAGCAGCCAAGTTGGACCCGGACAGGGGGGATCCTCTGGGGCCAACGTCCTGACTTTC. Translating it yields CASSQVGPGQGGSSGANVLTF.

The V gene is TRBV7-8, the J gene TRBJ2-5, with TRBD1 matching over 8 bases. The CDR3 has 13 amino acids. Germline V gene sequence: CDR1 SGHVS, CDR2 FQNEAQ. V lost 5 bases and J lost 5; bases outside the gene matches: 4. CDR3 region: CASSPRTGETQYF. CDR3 nucleotide sequence: TGTGCCAGCAGCCCCCGGACAGGGGAGACCCAGTACTTC.

In its sample, this clonotype was seen a few times. The chain carries TRBV7-6 and TRBJ2-7; 7 positions match TRBD2. CDR3 size: 13 residues. CDR1 is SGHVS and CDR2 is FNYEAQ in the germline V gene. Unmatched junction bases numbered 4, after V lost 4 bases and J lost 4 bases. CDR3 nucleotide sequence: TGTGCCAGCAGCTATGGACTAGATTACGAGCAGTACTTC. Protein product: CASSYGLDYEQYF.

V is TRBV20-1 and J is TRBJ2-1; possibly TRBD2 for D (5 bases). Germline values: CDR1 DFQATT, CDR2 SNEGSKA (reference sequence). This CDR3 is built from 15 residues. V lost 4 bases, J lost 1 base, and 14 bases lay in between. CDR3 sequence (DNA): TGCAGTGCTACCAAGGGAGCCCTATCCTACAATGAGCAGTTCTTC. It codes for CSATKGALSYNEQFF.

This chain joins TRBV7-9 and TRBJ2-5; D perhaps matches TRBD1 (5 bases). Trimming pared 6 bases from V and 0 bases from J, leaving 11 bases between. From germline, CDR1 is SEHNR and CDR2 FQNEAQ (reference sequence). The CDR3 is 14 residues long. CDR3 bases: TGTGCCAGCAGGTTCGACAGAGACCAAGAGACCCAGTACTTC. Translating gives CASRFDRDQETQYF.

The V gene is TRBV12-3 or TRBV12-4, the J gene TRBJ1-2; no clear D gene. The CDR3 runs 12 residues. Deletions cut 0 bases from V and 3 bases from J, with 2 bases between. As DNA, the CDR3 is TGTGCCAGCAGTTTAGCGGACTATGGCTACACCTTC. Encoded protein: CASSLADYGYTF.

The CDR3 DNA follows: TGTGCCAGCAGTTTTTTCGGGAATGAGCAGTTCTTC. As protein: CASSFFGNEQFF. This rearrangement joins TRBV28 to TRBJ2-1; D ambiguous. The ends were cut back, 3 bases at V and 7 bases at J, with 7 bases in the middle. Per the germline V gene, CDR1 is MDHEN and CDR2 is SYDVKM. There are 12 residues in the CDR3.

The V call is TRBV25-1, the J call TRBJ2-7; D is perhaps TRBD2 (5 bases). CDR1 is MGHDK and CDR2 is SYGVNS in the germline V gene. The CDR3 contains 15 residues. V was pared by 4 bases and J by 0 bases, with 13 bases between. The CDR3 DNA sequence: TGTGCCAGCAGTGGAGGGAAGGTTGGCTCCTACGAGCAGTACTTC. Amino acid sequence: CASSGGKVGSYEQYF.

V and J are TRBV20-1 and TRBJ2-1; D is unclear. V gave up 0 bases and J gave up 7 bases, with 13 bases separating them. CDR1 and CDR2 (germline): DFQATT, SNEGSKA (reference sequence). The CDR3 contains 14 residues. CDR3: CSARDSATVNEQFF. CDR3 nucleotides: TGCAGTGCTAGAGATTCCGCGACGGTGAATGAGCAGTTCTTC.

The rearrangement uses TRBV15 and TRBJ2-5; no definite D call. Trimming took off 1 base at V and 0 bases at J, with 9 bases between the two ends. CDR1 and CDR2 from the germline V gene are LNHNV and YYDKDF (reference sequence). This CDR3 spans 15 amino acids. This chain's CDR3 is CATSRGEANQETQYF. CDR3 in DNA: TGTGCCACCAGCAGAGGTGAGGCCAACCAAGAGACCCAGTACTTC. The whole variable domain, filled in from reference TRBV15 and TRBJ2-5, reads DAMVIQNPRYQVTQFGKPVTLSCSQTLNHNVMYWYQQKSSQAPKLLFHYYDKDFNNEADTPDNFQSRRPNTSFCFLDIRSPGLGDTAMYLCATSRGEANQETQYFGPGTRLLVL.

The rearrangement joins TRBV10-3 to TRBJ2-5, with D possibly TRBD2 on 6 matching bases. TRBJ2-7 matches the DNA end more closely, so the J call is doubtful. The CDR3 is made up of 18 amino acids. The germline gives CDR1 ENHRY, CDR2 SYGVKD. CDR3 residues: CAISEREDGGHPSYEQYF. CDR3 bases: TGTGCCATCAGTGAGAGAGAGGACGGGGGTCATCCCTCTTACGAGCAGTACTTC.

There are a few counts of this clonotype. V gene TRBV5-1 combines with J gene TRBJ1-2, with a weak D call TRBD1 (6 bases). CDR1 is SGHRS, CDR2 YFSETQ, per germline. With 3 bases removed from V and 5 bases from J, the gap between germline ends came to 14 bases. This CDR3 comprises 14 residues. Here the CDR3 reads CASSYAGGQYGYTF. In nucleotides, the CDR3 is TGCGCCAGCAGCTACGCGGGTGGACAGTATGGCTACACCTTC.

This chain links TRBV20-1 with TRBJ2-3; D is perhaps TRBD2 (6 bases). V was shortened by 3 bases and J by 2 bases, with 21 bases between the two germline ends. The germline gives CDR1 DFQATT, CDR2 SNEGSKA (reference sequence). The CDR3 contains 17 residues. CDR3 sequence reads: CSAREGRPQIYTDTQYF. The CDR3 DNA reads TGCAGTGCTAGGGAGGGGAGACCCCAGATCTACACAGATACGCAGTATTTT.